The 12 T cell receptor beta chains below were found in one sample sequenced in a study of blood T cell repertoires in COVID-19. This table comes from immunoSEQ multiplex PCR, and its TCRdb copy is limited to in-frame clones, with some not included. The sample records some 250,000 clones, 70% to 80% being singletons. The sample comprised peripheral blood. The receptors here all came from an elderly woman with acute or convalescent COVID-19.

The CDR3 bases are TGCGCCAGCAGCCAAGGTCACAGGAACTACGAGCAGTACTTC. This gives the protein CASSQGHRNYEQYF. The rearrangement links TRBV4-3 to TRBJ2-7; maybe TRBD1 (5 bases). The CDR3 has 14 amino acids. V was shortened by 1 base and J by 3 bases, with 10 bases between the two germline ends. Germline CDR1 reads LGHNA; CDR2 reads YSLEER.

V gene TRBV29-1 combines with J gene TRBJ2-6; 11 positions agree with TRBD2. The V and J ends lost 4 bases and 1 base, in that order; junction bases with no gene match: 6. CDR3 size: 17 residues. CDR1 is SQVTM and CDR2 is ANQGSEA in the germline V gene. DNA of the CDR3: TGCAGCGTTGGCCCGGGACTAGCGGCTTCTGGGGCCAACGTCCTGACTTTC. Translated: CSVGPGLAASGANVLTF.

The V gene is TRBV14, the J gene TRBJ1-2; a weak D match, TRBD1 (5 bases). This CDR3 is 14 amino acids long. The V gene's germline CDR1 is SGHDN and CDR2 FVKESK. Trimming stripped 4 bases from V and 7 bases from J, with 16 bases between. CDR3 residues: CASSPQWIQAGYTF. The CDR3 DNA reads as TGTGCCAGCAGCCCCCAATGGATACAGGCTGGCTACACCTTC.

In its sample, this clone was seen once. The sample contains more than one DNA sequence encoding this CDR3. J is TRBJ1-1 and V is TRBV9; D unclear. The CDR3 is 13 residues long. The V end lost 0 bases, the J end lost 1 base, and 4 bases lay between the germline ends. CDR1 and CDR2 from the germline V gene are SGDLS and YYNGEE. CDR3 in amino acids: CASSVAWNTEAFF. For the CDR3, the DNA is TGTGCCAGCAGCGTAGCTTGGAACACTGAAGCTTTCTTT.

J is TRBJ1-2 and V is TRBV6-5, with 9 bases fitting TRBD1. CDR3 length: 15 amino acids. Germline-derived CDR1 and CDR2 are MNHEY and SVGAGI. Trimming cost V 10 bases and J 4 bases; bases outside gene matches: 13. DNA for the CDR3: TGTGCCACCACGGTAAATTGGGACAGGGTCTATGGCTACACCTTC. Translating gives CATTVNWDRVYGYTF.

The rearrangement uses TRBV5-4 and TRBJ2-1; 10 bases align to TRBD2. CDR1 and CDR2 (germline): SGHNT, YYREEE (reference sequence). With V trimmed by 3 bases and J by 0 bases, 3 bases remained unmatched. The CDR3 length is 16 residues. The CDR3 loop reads CASSSSSGGSYNEQFF. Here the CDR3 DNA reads TGTGCCAGCAGCTCATCTAGCGGGGGCTCCTACAATGAGCAGTTCTTC.

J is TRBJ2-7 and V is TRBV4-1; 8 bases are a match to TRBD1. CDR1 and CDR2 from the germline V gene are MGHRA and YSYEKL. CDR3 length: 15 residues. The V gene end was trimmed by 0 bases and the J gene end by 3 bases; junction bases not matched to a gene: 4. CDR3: CASSQDVRGHYEQYF. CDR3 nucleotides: TGCGCCAGCAGCCAAGACGTCAGGGGGCACTACGAGCAGTACTTC.

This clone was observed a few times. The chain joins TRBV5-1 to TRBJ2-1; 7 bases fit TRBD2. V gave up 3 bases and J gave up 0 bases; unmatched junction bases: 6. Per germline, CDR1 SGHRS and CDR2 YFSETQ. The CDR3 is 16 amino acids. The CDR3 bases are TGCGCCAGCAGCTGGACGCTAGCGGTCTCCTACAATGAGCAGTTCTTC. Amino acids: CASSWTLAVSYNEQFF.

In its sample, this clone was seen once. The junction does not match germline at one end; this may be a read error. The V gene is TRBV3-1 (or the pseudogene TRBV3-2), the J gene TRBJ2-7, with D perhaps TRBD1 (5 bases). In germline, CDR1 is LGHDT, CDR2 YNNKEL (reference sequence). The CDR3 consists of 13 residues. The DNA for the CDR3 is TGTGCCAGCAGCCAAGATCGGGCAGGGTCGACCCACTTC. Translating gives CASSQDRAGSTHF.

In DNA, the CDR3 is TGTGCCAGCAGTGAGGTACAGGGGGCGGGCACTGAAGCTTTCTTT. It codes for CASSEVQGAGTEAFF. This chain links TRBV25-1 with TRBJ1-1, with 9 bases fitting TRBD1. There are 15 residues in the CDR3. CDR1 and CDR2 (germline): MGHDK, SYGVNS. V lost 3 bases and J lost 4; bases outside the gene matches: 6.

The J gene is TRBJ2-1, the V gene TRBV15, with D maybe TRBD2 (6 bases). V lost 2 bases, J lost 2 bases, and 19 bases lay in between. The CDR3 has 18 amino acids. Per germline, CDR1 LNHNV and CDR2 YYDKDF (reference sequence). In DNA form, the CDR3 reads TGTGCCACCAGCAGAAAAGACAGTTTACTAGCCCCCTACAATGAGCAGTTCTTC. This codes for CATSRKDSLLAPYNEQFF.

The CDR3 loop reads CASLGQVLANTEAFF. The CDR3 nucleotides read TGTGCCAGCTTGGGACAGGTTCTAGCGAACACTGAAGCTTTCTTT. This rearrangement joins TRBV2 to TRBJ1-1, with 8 nucleotides matching TRBD1. This CDR3 is 15 amino acids long. With V trimmed by 8 bases and J by 1 base, 9 bases remained unmatched. Per germline, CDR1 SNHLY and CDR2 FYNNEI.